This T cell receptor (beta chain) originates from a study of OX40 agonist ivuxolimab in advanced cancers. For context, the study as a whole: Ivuxolimab was an agonistic, fully human IgG2 monoclonal antibody directed against OX40 (CD134), a costimulatory receptor. The dose-escalation cohort was 80% to 90% male with a mean age of roughly 60 years, ranging from roughly 23 to 80. Peripheral TCRbeta sequencing aimed to test whether ivuxolimab altered TCR sequence diversity and caused clonal T-cell expansion. The paper describes the monotherapy dose-escalation part (N ≈ 50 patients) of the phase I trial of ivuxolimab. Prior anti-PD-1, anti-PD-L1 or anti-CTLA-4 therapy was permitted, and checkpoint inhibitors had been received by about 36% of dose-escalation patients. Of the approximately 54 patients in dose escalation, about 19 had hepatocellular carcinoma, some 15 had melanoma, 9 had renal cell carcinoma and 9 had head and neck cancer. Partial responses were achieved by three dose-escalation patients, of whom one had hepatocellular carcinoma and two had cutaneous melanoma. Intravenous ivuxolimab was administered to patients every 2 weeks at six dose levels: 0.01, 0.1, 0.3, 1.5, 3 and 10 mg/kg. Points the paper makes about the study in general: At doses of 0.1 to 3.0 mg/kg, clonal expansion of both CD4+ and CD8+ blood T cells was observed from baseline to week 6. Low levels of normalized T-cell clonal expansion were also seen in some patients who did not respond. The antigen specificity of the clonally expanded peripheral T cells was not determined. In the 0.1-3.0 mg/kg groups, partial responders had among the lowest normalized peripheral clonal expansion, particularly in CD8+ T cells. After ivuxolimab, CD8+ T cells had more expanded clones than CD4+ T cells on average.

Regarding this clone: Which antigen it targets is not known. Within one base of it there is no much larger clone, and no base qualities were kept.

For sequencing of the TCRbeta CDR3 region, genomic DNA was extracted from the sorted cells. The immunoSEQ Assay was used for sequencing of TCRbeta CDR3 regions. TCRdb retrieved this table from immuneACCESS and kept in-frame rearrangements only. Not all clones are present; in checked studies, unresolved V genes account for under half, and no reason is known for the remainder. The sample yields some 50,000 clones; roughly 86% were counted once. Of the sample, about 10% is held by the ten largest clones. The trial excluded patients who had a history of autoimmune disease or were on systemic immunosuppression. Peripheral blood for TCR sequencing was drawn from every dose cohort at baseline, at cycle 4 day 1 and at cycle 7 day 1. Samples came from an open-label, multicenter, first-in-human phase I dose-escalation trial of ivuxolimab. Adults with locally advanced or metastatic melanoma, renal cell carcinoma, hepatocellular carcinoma or head and neck squamous cell carcinoma were enrolled in the trial. Before TCR sequencing, CD4+ and CD8+ T cells were separately sorted from peripheral blood.

The origin of this receptor is an adult with an advanced solid tumor such as melanoma, head and neck, liver or kidney cancer. Sequencing was performed on CD4+ or CD8+ T cells sorted from blood, taken in a trial of the OX40 agonist ivuxolimab.

Read as DNA, the sequence is TGTGCCAGCAGCTCCGGACAGGTCCAGTACGAGCAGTACTTC. This translates into CASSSGQVQYEQYF. This chain is built from TRBV11-2 and TRBJ2-7; 7 bases in between match TRBD1. CDR1 and CDR2, per the germline V gene, are SGHAT and FQNNGV. There are 14 amino acids in the CDR3, from cysteine to phenylalanine inclusive. Here the CDR3 DNA is all that survives: 42 bases in frame from base 1. After removal of 4 bases from V and 4 bases from J, the junction retains 7 bases not matched to a gene.